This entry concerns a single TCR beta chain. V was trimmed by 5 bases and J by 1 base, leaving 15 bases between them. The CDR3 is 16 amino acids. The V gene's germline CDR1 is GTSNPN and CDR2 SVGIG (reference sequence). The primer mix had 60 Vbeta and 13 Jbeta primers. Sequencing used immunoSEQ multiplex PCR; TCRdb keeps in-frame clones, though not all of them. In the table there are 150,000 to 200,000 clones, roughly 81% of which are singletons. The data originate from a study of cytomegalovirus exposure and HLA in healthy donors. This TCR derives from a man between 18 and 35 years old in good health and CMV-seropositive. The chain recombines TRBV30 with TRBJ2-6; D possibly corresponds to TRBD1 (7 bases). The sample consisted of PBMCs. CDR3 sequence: CAWGGGGFSGANVLTF. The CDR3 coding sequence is TGTGCCTGGGGAGGAGGGGGCTTTTCTGGGGCCAACGTCCTGACTTTC. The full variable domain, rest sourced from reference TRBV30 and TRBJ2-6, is SQTIHQWPATLVQPVGSPLSLECTVEGTSNPNLYWYRQAAGRGLQLLFYSVGIGQISSEVPQNLSASRPQDRQFILSSKKLLLSDSGFYLCAWGGGGFSGANVLTFGAGSRLTVL.